The TCR beta chain under discussion was sequenced for a study of T cells after yellow fever vaccination. This clonotype was detected many times. Antigen unknown. The V and J ends lost 1 base and 4 bases respectively, with 17 bases between them. The CDR3 loop spans 16 amino acids. Germline V lookup: CDR1 SGHRS, CDR2 YFSETQ. Conversion of TCR transcripts into cDNA relied on 5'RACE template switching, which added a universal primer site and UMIs. TCRdb redid the calling of the 5' RACE reads with MiXCR, one entry per CDR3 protein. The table has fewer than 350,000 distinct CDR3 sequences, 3.5% to 4.5% seen once. Findings of the study overall: Subsequent booster samples again held most clones from primary vaccination (96% CD4, over 80% CD8). The appearance of a small share of clonotypes in both CD4 and CD8 compartments was observed. By day 5 rather than day 15, the secondary response had peaked, though it was weaker.

The receptor comes from a man between 18 and 29 years old who received the YFV17D yellow fever vaccine. This rearrangement joins TRBV5-1 to TRBJ2-5, with D tentatively TRBD1 or TRBD2 (5 bases each). The sample consisted of PBMCs, taken 15 days after the yellow fever booster vaccination. The CDR3 DNA follows: TGCGCCAGCAGCTTGATGTCTCAGGGAGAGGGAGAGACCCAGTACTTC. Translation: CASSLMSQGEGETQYF.